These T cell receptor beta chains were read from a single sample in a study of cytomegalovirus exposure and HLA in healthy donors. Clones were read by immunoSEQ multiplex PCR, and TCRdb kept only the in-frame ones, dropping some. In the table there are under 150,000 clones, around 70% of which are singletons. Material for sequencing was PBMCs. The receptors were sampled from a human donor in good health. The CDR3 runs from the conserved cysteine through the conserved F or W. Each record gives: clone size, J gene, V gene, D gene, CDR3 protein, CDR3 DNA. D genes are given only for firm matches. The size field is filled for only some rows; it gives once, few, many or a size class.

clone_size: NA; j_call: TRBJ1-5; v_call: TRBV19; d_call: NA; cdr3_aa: CASTPYRLSNQPQHF; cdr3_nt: TGTGCCAGTACCCCATACAGGCTGAGCAATCAGCCCCAGCATTTT
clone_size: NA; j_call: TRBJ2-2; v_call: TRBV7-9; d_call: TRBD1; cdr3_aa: CASREDRVYTGELFF; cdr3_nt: TGTGCCAGCAGAGAAGACAGGGTCTATACCGGGGAGCTGTTTTTT
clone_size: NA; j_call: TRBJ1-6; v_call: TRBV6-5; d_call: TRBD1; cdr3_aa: CASSYLNQGDNSPLHF; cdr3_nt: TGTGCCAGCAGTTACCTTAATCAGGGGGATAATTCACCCCTCCACTTT
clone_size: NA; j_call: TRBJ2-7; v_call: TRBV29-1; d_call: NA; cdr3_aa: CSVRGAAAYEQYF; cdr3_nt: TGCAGCGTTCGGGGGGCAGCAGCCTACGAGCAGTACTTC
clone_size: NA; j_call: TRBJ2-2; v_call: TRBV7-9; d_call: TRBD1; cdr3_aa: CASSAGGITGELFF; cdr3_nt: TGTGCCAGCAGCGCAGGGGGAATCACCGGGGAGCTGTTTTTT
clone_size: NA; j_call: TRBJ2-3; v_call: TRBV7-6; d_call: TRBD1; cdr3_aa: CASSPTGTDTQYF; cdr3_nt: TGTGCCAGCAGCCCGACAGGGACAGATACGCAGTATTTT
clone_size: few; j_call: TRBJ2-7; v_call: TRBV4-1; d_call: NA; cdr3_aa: CASSQDGGTYEQYF; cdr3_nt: TGCGCCAGCAGCCAAGATGGGGGCACCTACGAGCAGTACTTC
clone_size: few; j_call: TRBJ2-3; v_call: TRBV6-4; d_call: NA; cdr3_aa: CASSSGGRSTDTQYF; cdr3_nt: TGTGCCAGCAGCTCCGGGGGACGAAGCACAGATACGCAGTATTTT
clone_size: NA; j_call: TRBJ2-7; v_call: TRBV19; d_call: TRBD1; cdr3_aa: CASSTVRTGVTYEQYF; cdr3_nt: TGTGCCAGTAGTACCGTCCGGACAGGGGTGACCTACGAGCAGTACTTC
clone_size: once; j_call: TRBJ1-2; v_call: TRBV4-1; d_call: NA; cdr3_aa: CASSQDTTGLSLGGYTF; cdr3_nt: TGCGCCAGCAGCCAAGATACTACAGGTCTATCCTTGGGGGGCTACACCTTC
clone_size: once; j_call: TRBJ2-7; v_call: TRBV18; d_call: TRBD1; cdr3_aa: CASSKDRASYEQYF; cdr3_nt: TGTGCCAGCTCCAAGGACAGGGCAAGCTACGAGCAGTACTTC
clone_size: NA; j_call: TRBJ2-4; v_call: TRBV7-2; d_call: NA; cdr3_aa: CASSLIMRNLAKNIQYF; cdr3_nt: TGTGCCAGCAGCTTAATTATGCGGAATCTAGCCAAAAACATTCAGTACTTC
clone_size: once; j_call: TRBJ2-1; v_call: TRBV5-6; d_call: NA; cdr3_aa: CASSLRQGFYNEQFF; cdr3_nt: TGTGCCAGCAGCTTGAGGCAGGGCTTCTACAATGAGCAGTTCTTC
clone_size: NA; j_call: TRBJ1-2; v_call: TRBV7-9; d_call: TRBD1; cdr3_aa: CSSILRPPGTGGAYGYTF; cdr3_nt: TGTTCCAGCATCCTCCGCCCCCCCGGGACAGGCGGGGCCTATGGCTACACCTTC
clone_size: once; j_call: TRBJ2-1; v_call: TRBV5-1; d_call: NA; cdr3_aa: CASRTSYNEQFF; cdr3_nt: TGCGCCAGCAGGACTTCATACAATGAGCAGTTCTTC
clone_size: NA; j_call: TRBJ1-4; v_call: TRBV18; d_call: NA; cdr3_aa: CASSPSTGRVTNEKLFF; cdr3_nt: TGTGCCAGCTCACCGTCGACAGGACGGGTCACTAATGAAAAACTGTTTTTT
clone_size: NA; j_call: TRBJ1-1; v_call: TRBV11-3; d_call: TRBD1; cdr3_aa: CASSPWARGQGNTEAFF; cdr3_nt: TGTGCCAGCAGCCCGTGGGCACGAGGACAGGGAAACACTGAAGCTTTCTTT
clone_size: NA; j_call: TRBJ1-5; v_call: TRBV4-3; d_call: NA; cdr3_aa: CASSQDRTAQPQHF; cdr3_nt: TGCGCCAGCAGCCAAGATCGGACAGCTCAGCCCCAGCATTTT
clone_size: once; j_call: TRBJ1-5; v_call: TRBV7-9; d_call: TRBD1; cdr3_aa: CSSSSDRVGNQPQHF; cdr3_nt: TGTTCCAGCAGTTCGGACAGGGTGGGTAATCAGCCCCAGCATTTT
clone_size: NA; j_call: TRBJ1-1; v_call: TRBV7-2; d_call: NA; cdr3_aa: CASSPTPAKEAFF; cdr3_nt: TGTGCCAGCAGCCCCACGCCCGCGAAAGAAGCTTTCTTT
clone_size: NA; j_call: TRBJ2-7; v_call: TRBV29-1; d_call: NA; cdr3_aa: CSVGQGSSTYEQYF; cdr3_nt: TGCAGCGTTGGGCAGGGGTCCTCAACCTACGAGCAGTACTTC
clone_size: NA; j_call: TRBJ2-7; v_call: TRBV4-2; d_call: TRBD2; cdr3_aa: CASSPNPAGGPYEQYF; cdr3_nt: TGTGCCAGCAGCCCGAACCCCGCGGGAGGTCCCTACGAGCAGTACTTC
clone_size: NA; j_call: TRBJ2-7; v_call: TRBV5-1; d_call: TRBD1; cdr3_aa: CASSFRAGGDEQYF; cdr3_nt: TGCGCCAGCAGCTTTCGGGCAGGGGGCGACGAGCAGTACTTC
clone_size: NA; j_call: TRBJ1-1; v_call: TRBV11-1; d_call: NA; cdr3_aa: CASSFKQGRNTEAFF; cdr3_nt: TGTGCCAGCAGCTTTAAACAGGGCCGGAACACTGAAGCTTTCTTT
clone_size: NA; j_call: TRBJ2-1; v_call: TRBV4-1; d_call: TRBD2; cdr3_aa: CASSQTLAGVLIWNEQFF; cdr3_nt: TGCGCCAGCAGCCAGACCCTAGCGGGTGTCCTAATATGGAATGAGCAGTTCTTC
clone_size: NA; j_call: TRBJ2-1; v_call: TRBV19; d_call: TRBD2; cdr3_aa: CASRIAGGRWNEQFF; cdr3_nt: TGTGCCAGTAGGATAGCGGGAGGGCGGTGGAATGAGCAGTTCTTC
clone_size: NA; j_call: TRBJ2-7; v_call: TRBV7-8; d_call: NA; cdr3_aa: CASSLALSSYEQYF; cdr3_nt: TGTGCCAGCAGCTTAGCCCTATCCTCCTACGAGCAGTACTTC
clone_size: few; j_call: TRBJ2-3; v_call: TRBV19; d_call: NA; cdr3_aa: CASTLQGSTDTQYF; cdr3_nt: TGTGCCAGTACTCTACAGGGATCCACAGATACGCAGTATTTT
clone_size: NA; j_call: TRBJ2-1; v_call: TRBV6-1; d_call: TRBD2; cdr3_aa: CASSGTSGSDEQFF; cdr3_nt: TGTGCCAGCAGTGGGACTAGCGGGAGCGATGAGCAGTTCTTC
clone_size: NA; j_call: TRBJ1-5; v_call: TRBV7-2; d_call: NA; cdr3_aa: CASSLVQTAYSNQPQHF; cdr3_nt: TGTGCCAGCAGCTTAGTCCAGACAGCCTATAGCAATCAGCCCCAGCATTTT